This TCR beta chain was recorded in a study of Graves' ophthalmopathy and Graves' hyperthyroidism. Whole-study findings and limits: A model built from 13 signatures distinguished ophthalmopathy from stable hyperthyroidism with 85% to 90% sensitivity and 81.08% specificity.

Amplification of the TCR beta CDR3 regions used RNA transcripts (as template). HTBI-primed first-round RT-PCR preceded second-round multiplex PCR. TCRdb processed the multiplex PCR reads anew with MiXCR; each CDR3 protein has one entry. The table has about 480,000 distinct CDR3 sequences, approximately 14% seen once; the top ten hold approximately 9.8%. Germline CDR1 is ENHRY and CDR2 is SYGVKD. CDR3 length: 15 residues. The V end lost 5 bases, the J end lost 0 bases, and 14 bases lay between the germline ends. Enrollment excluded any patients with other autoimmune diseases, uncontrolled infections, pregnancy or lactation. This clonotype showed up many times. Its matching antigen is unknown.

V gene TRBV10-3 combines with J gene TRBJ2-7; tentatively, D is TRBD1 (5 bases). The source material was blood. This TCR derives from a woman between 25 and 40 years old with Graves' ophthalmopathy. This CDR3 is CAISSPDRNSYEQYF. DNA for the CDR3: TGTGCCATCAGTTCTCCCGACAGAAACTCCTACGAGCAGTACTTC.